Each of the 8 T cell receptor beta chains below was sequenced from the same sample in a study of shared clonotypes between healthy human individuals. Sequenced by immunoSEQ multiplex PCR; TCRdb stores in-frame clones only, minus some. The sample lists over a million clones; approximately 78% were seen once. The sequenced sample was memory CD4+ T cells from PBMCs. Subset indicated: CD45RA-negative fraction. Every receptor here comes from a man younger than 30 in good health. Some clones in this sample may be carry-over from other donors' samples.

The gene calls are TRBV5-1 and TRBJ1-2; 8 nucleotides match TRBD1. Germline CDR1 reads SGHRS; CDR2 reads YFSETQ. CDR3 size: 15 residues. V lost 0 bases and J lost 3; bases outside the gene matches: 4. The CDR3 region has the DNA TGCGCCAGCAGCTTGGGGGACAGGCCAGACTATGGCTACACCTTC. This encodes CASSLGDRPDYGYTF.

V gene TRBV27 combines with J gene TRBJ1-4; the match to TRBD1 covers 9 bases. Germline trimming cut 0 bases from V and 0 bases from J; bases unmatched to any gene: 8. Germline V gives CDR1 MNHEY, CDR2 SMNVEV (reference sequence). The CDR3 runs 19 residues. The CDR3 reads CASSLSLGQGFTTNEKLFF. CDR3 nucleotide sequence: TGTGCCAGCAGTTTATCGTTGGGACAGGGATTCACAACTAATGAAAAACTGTTTTTT.

The chain employs TRBV9 and TRBJ2-1; possibly TRBD2 for D (7 bases). Germline CDR1 and CDR2: SGDLS and YYNGEE. The V end was cut by 2 bases, the J end by 4 bases, with 16 bases between. CDR3 length: 16 residues. The CDR3 sequence is CASSVYRASGYNEQFF. The CDR3 region has the DNA TGTGCCAGCAGCGTTTACAGGGCTAGCGGATACAATGAGCAGTTCTTC.

V gene TRBV2 combines with J gene TRBJ1-2, with TRBD1 matching over 10 bases. V lost 5 bases to trimming and J lost 8 bases; unmatched junction nucleotides: 8. The CDR3 length is 14 residues. The germline V gene encodes CDR1 SNHLY and CDR2 FYNNEI. The CDR3 loop is CASSLIGQGDGYTF. The CDR3 DNA reads TGTGCCAGCAGTCTTATAGGACAGGGGGACGGCTACACCTTC.

The CDR3 region is CASSLVSGRAETQYF. The CDR3 nucleotides are TGTGCCAGCAGCTTAGTCAGCGGGAGGGCGGAGACCCAGTACTTC. The J gene is TRBJ2-5, the V gene TRBV11-2; TRBD2 matches at 10 bases. Germline-derived CDR1 and CDR2 are SGHAT and FQNNGV. J lost 5 bases, V lost 1 base, and 4 bases had no gene match. This CDR3 comprises 15 residues.

V is TRBV30 and J is TRBJ1-1, with no clear D. Germline loops: CDR1 GTSNPN, CDR2 SVGIG (reference sequence). V lost 4 bases and J 1 base, leaving 13 bases between the germline ends. The CDR3 is 14 amino acids. The CDR3 loop reads CAWKKVGRNTEAFF. DNA for the CDR3: TGTGCCTGGAAGAAGGTGGGCAGGAACACTGAAGCTTTCTTT.

V is TRBV6-1 and J is TRBJ1-2; D unclear. Trimming shortened V by 7 bases and J by 4 bases, and 13 bases separated the two germline ends. The V gene's germline CDR1 is MNHNS and CDR2 SASEGT. There are 13 residues in the CDR3. CDR3 DNA sequence: TGTGCCAGCAATGTCGAGCCCGGCTATGGCTACACCTTC. It yields the protein CASNVEPGYGYTF.

The rearrangement uses TRBV23-1 and TRBJ2-7, with D possibly being TRBD1 (7 bases). TRBV23-1 is an ORF, with its function uncertain. This CDR3 is built from 18 residues. Trimming pared 3 bases from V and 2 bases from J, leaving 23 bases between. The CDR3 loop reads CASSHNTMGQGEAYEQYF. DNA of the CDR3: TGCGCCAGCAGTCATAACACAATGGGGCAGGGGGAGGCCTACGAGCAGTACTTC.